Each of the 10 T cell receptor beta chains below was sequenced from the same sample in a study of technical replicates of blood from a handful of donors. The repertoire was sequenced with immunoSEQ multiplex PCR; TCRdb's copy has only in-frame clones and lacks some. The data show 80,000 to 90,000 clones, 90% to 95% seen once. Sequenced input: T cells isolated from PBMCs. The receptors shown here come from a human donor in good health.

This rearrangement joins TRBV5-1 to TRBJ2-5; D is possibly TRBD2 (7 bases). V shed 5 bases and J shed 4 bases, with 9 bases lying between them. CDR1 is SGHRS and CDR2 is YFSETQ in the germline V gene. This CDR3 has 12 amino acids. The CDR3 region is CASSRGGETQYF. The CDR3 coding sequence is TGCGCCAGCAGTAGGGGGGGAGAGACCCAGTACTTC.

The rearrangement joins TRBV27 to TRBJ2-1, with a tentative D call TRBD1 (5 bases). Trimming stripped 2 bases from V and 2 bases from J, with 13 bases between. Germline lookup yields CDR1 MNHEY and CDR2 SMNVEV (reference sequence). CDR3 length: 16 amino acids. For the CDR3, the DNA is TGTGCCAGCAGTTTACGTTTGGGGCCGGCCTACAATGAGCAGTTCTTC. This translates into CASSLRLGPAYNEQFF.

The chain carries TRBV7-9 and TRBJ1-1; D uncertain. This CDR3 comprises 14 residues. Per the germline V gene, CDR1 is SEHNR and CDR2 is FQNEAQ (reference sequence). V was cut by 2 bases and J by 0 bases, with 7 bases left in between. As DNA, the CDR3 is TGTGCCAGCAGCTTACTGGGCATGAACACTGAAGCTTTCTTT. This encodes CASSLLGMNTEAFF.

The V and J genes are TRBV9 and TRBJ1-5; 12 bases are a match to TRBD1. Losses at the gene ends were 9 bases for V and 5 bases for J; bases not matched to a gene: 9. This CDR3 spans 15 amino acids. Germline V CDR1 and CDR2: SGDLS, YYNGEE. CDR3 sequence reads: CATGTGGEKDQPQHF. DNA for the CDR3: TGTGCCACCGGGACAGGGGGCGAAAAGGATCAGCCCCAGCATTTT.

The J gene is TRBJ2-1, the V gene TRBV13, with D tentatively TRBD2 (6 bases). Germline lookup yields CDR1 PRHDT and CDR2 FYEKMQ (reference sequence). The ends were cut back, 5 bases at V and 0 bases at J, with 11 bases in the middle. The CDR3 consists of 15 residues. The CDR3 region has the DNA TGTGCCAGCAGCCGGGGGACGGTCTCCTACAATGAGCAGTTCTTC. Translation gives CASSRGTVSYNEQFF.

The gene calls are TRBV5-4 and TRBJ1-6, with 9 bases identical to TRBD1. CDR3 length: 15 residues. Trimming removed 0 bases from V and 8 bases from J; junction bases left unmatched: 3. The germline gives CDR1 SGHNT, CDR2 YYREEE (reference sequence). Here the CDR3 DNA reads TGTGCCAGCAGCTTGGCCGGGACAGGGTATTCACCCCTCCACTTT. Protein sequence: CASSLAGTGYSPLHF.

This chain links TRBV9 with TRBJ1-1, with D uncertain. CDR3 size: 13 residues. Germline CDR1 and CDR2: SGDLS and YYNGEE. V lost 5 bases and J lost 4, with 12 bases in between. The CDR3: CASSRPGRTEAFF. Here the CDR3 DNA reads TGTGCCAGCAGTCGTCCTGGGCGCACTGAAGCTTTCTTT.

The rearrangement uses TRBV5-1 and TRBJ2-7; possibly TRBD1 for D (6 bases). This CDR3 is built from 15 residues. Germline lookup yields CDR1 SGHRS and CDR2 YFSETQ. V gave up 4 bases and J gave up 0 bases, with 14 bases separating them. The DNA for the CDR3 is TGCGCCAGCAGCAACGGACAGACCTCCTCCTACGAGCAGTACTTC. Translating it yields CASSNGQTSSYEQYF.

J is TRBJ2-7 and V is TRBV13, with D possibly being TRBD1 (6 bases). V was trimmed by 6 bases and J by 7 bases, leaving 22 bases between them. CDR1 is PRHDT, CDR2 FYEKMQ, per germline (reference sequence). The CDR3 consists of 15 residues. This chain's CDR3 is CASRPQGIPPGEQYF. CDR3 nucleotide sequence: TGTGCCAGCAGACCACAGGGAATTCCCCCCGGAGAGCAGTACTTC. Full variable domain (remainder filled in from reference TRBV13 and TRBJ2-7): AAGVIQSPRHLIKEKRETATLKCYPIPRHDTVYWYQQGPGQDPQFLISFYEKMQSDKGSIPDRFSAQQFSDYHSELNMSSLELGDSALYFCASRPQGIPPGEQYFGPGTRLTVT.

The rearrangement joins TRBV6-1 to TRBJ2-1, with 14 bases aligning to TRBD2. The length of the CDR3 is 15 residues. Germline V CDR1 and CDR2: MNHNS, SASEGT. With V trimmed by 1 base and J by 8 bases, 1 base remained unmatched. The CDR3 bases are TGTGCCAGCAGTGAAGGGACTAGCGGGAGGTATGAGCAGTTCTTC. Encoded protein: CASSEGTSGRYEQFF.